Following are 5 T cell receptor beta chains from one sample sequenced in a study of T cells and Merkel cell carcinoma outcomes. Libraries were prepared by immunoSEQ multiplex PCR; TCRdb keeps only in-frame clonotypes and omits some of them. The sample lists around 6,000 clones; approximately 75% were seen once. Sample: tumor tissue from Merkel cell carcinoma. Receptors were obtained from a human donor with Merkel cell carcinoma. Some clones in this sample may be carry-over from other donors' samples.

This clone was seen a handful of times. This chain joins TRBV29-1 and TRBJ2-7; D is possibly TRBD1 (6 bases). Germline V gives CDR1 SQVTM, CDR2 ANQGSEA. The V gene lost 5 bases and the J gene lost 3 bases, with 8 bases spanning the gap. The CDR3 consists of 11 residues. CDR3 coding DNA: TGCAGCGTTAACAGGGACTACGAGCAGTACTTC. Protein: CSVNRDYEQYF.

The gene calls are TRBV7-2 and TRBJ2-6; no clear D gene. CDR1 is SGHTA and CDR2 is FQGNSA in the germline V gene. This CDR3 spans 15 amino acids. V was pared by 3 bases and J by 0 bases, with 6 bases between. The CDR3: CASSLGLSGANVLTF. The DNA for the CDR3 is TGTGCCAGCAGCTTGGGCCTCTCTGGGGCCAACGTCCTGACTTTC.

The gene calls are TRBV5-1 and TRBJ2-3, with 11 bases that match TRBD1. Germline V gene sequence: CDR1 SGHRS, CDR2 YFSETQ. This CDR3 is built from 16 residues. After removal of 4 bases from V and 4 bases from J, the junction contained 8 bases not matched to a gene. Written as DNA, the CDR3 is TGCGCCAGCAGCCGACCGGGACAGGGGGACGCAGATACGCAGTATTTT. It codes for CASSRPGQGDADTQYF.

This clone appeared once. The rearrangement uses TRBV25-1 and TRBJ2-7; 8 bases line up with TRBD1. V shed 1 base and J 3 bases; nucleotides not matched to a gene: 8. CDR1 and CDR2 (germline): MGHDK, SYGVNS. The CDR3 totals 16 residues. CDR3 amino acids: CASSEFGQGSGYEQYF. The CDR3 coding sequence is TGTGCCAGCAGTGAATTCGGACAGGGATCGGGCTACGAGCAGTACTTC.

A single count supports this clone. One junction end disagrees with the germline gene, perhaps due to a read error. V and J are TRBV18 and TRBJ2-5; 7 bases line up with TRBD1. CDR3 length: 15 amino acids. Germline V lookup: CDR1 KGHSH, CDR2 LQKENI. CDR3 amino acids: CASSPPFLQGVPTDF. Here the CDR3 DNA reads TGTGCCAGCTCACCACCGTTCTTGCAGGGGGTCCCGACGGACTTC.